This T cell receptor (beta chain) emerged from a study of beta chain features in type 1 diabetes. General observations from the study: In type 1 diabetes patients, VDJ junctions had fewer insertions; deletions at these junctions were more frequent. All four CD4+ subsets from Type 1 diabetes patients carried moderately but significantly shorter TCRB CDR3s. In the patient group, naive, central memory and Treg TCRB repertoires seemed more alike than in the healthy donor group.

As every portion of the isolated RNA was reverse transcribed, the sequencing read expressed TCRB transcripts. Libraries were prepared by immunoSEQ multiplex PCR; TCRdb keeps only in-frame clonotypes and omits some of them. This table holds a few hundred thousand clones, around 24% found once. In this sample, this clone turned up a few times. The antigen remains undetermined. The sample has other DNA sequences that encode this CDR3 too. The CDR3 is 13 amino acids. Trimming cost V 1 base and J 4 bases, with 7 bases left between them. Germline V CDR1 and CDR2: SGHDN, FVKESK. This TCR came from a woman aged 25 to 39 with type 1 diabetes. The rearrangement uses TRBV14 and TRBJ1-2; D remains unclear. The sample comprised naive CD4+ T cells from blood. In nucleotides, the CDR3 is TGTGCCAGCAGCCAAGGGCAAATCTATGGCTACACCTTC. Translating gives CASSQGQIYGYTF.